Included here is one T cell receptor (beta chain) sequence, with context. Its antigen remains unknown. Reprocessing the 5' RACE reads, TCRdb reports a single entry for every CDR3 protein and omits DNA. The sample's table shows about 460,000 distinct CDR3 sequences. Germline CDR1 reads MGHRA; CDR2 reads YSYEKL. CDR3 size: 14 residues. These data come from a study of T cells expressing NK-cell markers. Study-wide background: Seven HCMV-seropositive donors and one seronegative donor made up the eight sequenced donors. Study-wide results and limits: Topping the CD3+CD56-NKG2C+ fraction as well were these clonotypes, in four donors.

This clonotype was sampled from a woman aged 45-65 years in good health. Source material: blood T cells: a sorted CD56 or NKG2C T cell subset, CD4+ or CD8+ T cells, or bulk PBMC T cells (not recorded which). This chain connects TRBV4-1 to TRBJ1-1; the TCRdb D gene call, TRBD1, has no DNA to confirm it. The chain's CDR3 is CASRDRAVNTEAFF.